Following are 8 T cell receptor beta chains from one sample sequenced in a study of blood T cell repertoires in COVID-19. Using immunoSEQ multiplex PCR, the repertoire was profiled, and TCRdb retains in-frame clones only, with some absent. The table lists more than 200,000 clones, 70% to 85% of them singletons, with nearly 9% in the top ten. The sequenced material came from peripheral blood. These receptors all come from an elderly man with acute or convalescent COVID-19.

The rearrangement uses TRBV6-5 and TRBJ1-6; TRBD1 aligns across 9 bases. The CDR3 is 13 amino acids. V shed 8 bases, J shed 7 bases, and the junction held 3 bases outside the gene matches. The germline V gene has CDR1 MNHEY and CDR2 SVGAGI. DNA of the CDR3: TGTGCCAGCGCCGGGACAGGGAATTCACCCCTCCACTTT. Translation gives CASAGTGNSPLHF.

The CDR3 reads CASTHLNTEAFF. As DNA, the CDR3 is TGCGCCAGCACCCATCTGAACACTGAAGCTTTCTTT. The rearrangement uses TRBV23-1 and TRBJ1-1, with D uncertain. TRBV23-1 falls under the ORF class, with uncertain function. The CDR3 is made up of 12 amino acids. V was trimmed by 7 bases and J by 0 bases, leaving 6 bases between them.

The rearrangement uses TRBV28 and TRBJ1-3, with D hard to call. Trimming cost V 2 bases and J 4 bases, with 9 bases left between them. The length of the CDR3 is 14 residues. The germline gives CDR1 MDHEN, CDR2 SYDVKM. This chain's CDR3 is CASSLRGWGNTIYF. In nucleotides, the CDR3 is TGTGCCAGCAGTTTAAGAGGGTGGGGAAACACCATATATTTT. Full variable domain (missing parts from reference TRBV28 and TRBJ1-3): DVKVTQSSRYLVKRTGEKVFLECVQDMDHENMFWYRQDPGLGLRLIYFSYDVKMKEKGDIPEGYSVSREKKERFSLILESASTNQTSMYLCASSLRGWGNTIYFGEGSWLTVV.

The J gene is TRBJ2-7, the V gene TRBV19, with 11 bases lining up with TRBD1. This CDR3 has 14 amino acids. The germline V gene has CDR1 LNHDA and CDR2 SQIVND (reference sequence). V lost 8 bases to trimming and J lost 2 bases; unmatched junction nucleotides: 5. The DNA for the CDR3 is TGTGCCAGTGCCCTGGGACAGGGGGCCTACGAGCAGTACTTC. Translated: CASALGQGAYEQYF.

The chain joins TRBV3-1 (or the pseudogene TRBV3-2) to TRBJ2-7; D is undetermined. The germline V gene encodes CDR1 LGHDT and CDR2 YNNKEL (reference sequence). This CDR3 is built from 15 residues. V dropped 1 base and J dropped 2 bases, with 12 bases sitting between them. DNA of the CDR3: TGTGCCAGCAGCCAAGCGACATTGACAACCTACGAGCAGTACTTC. This sequence encodes CASSQATLTTYEQYF.

J is TRBJ2-3 and V is TRBV5-1; 8 bases map to TRBD1. J lost 4 bases, V lost 5 bases, and 6 bases had no gene match. The CDR3 runs 14 residues. Looked up from germline, CDR1 is SGHRS and CDR2 is YFSETQ. The CDR3 spells CASSYRQGSDTQYF. The CDR3 region has the DNA TGCGCCAGCAGTTACCGACAGGGGTCAGATACGCAGTATTTT.

The rearrangement uses TRBV5-1 and TRBJ2-1; D gene uncertain. Germline V CDR1 and CDR2: SGHRS, YFSETQ. V lost 1 base, J lost 7 bases, and 6 bases lay in between. The CDR3 sequence is 12 residues long. The CDR3 reads CASSLNRNEQFF. The CDR3 coding sequence is TGCGCCAGCAGCTTGAATCGGAATGAGCAGTTCTTC. The whole variable domain, remainder taken from reference TRBV5-1 and TRBJ2-1, is KAGVTQTPRYLIKTRGQQVTLSCSPISGHRSVSWYQQTPGQGLQFLFEYFSETQRNKGNFPGRFSGRQFSNSRSEMNVSTLELGDSALYLCASSLNRNEQFFGPGTRLTVL.

The V call is TRBV25-1, the J call TRBJ2-7, with 10 nucleotides matching TRBD1. Germline assignment: CDR1 MGHDK and CDR2 SYGVNS. V lost 4 bases to trimming and J lost 4 bases; unmatched junction nucleotides: 7. The CDR3 is 15 amino acids. CDR3 bases: TGTGCCAGCAGTGGAGGACAGGGGGGAAAATACGAGCAGTACTTC. It yields the protein CASSGGQGGKYEQYF.